This paragraph covers one T cell receptor (beta chain) sequence. Its antigen is unknown. The record originates from a study of OX40 agonist ivuxolimab in advanced cancers. Whole-study findings and limits: Near-lowest levels of clonal expansion characterized partial responders at 0.1-3.0 mg/kg.

The germline V gene encodes CDR1 MDHEN and CDR2 SYDVKM. Trimming at V came to 5 bases and at J to 6 bases, leaving 9 bases not matched to a gene. The CDR3 is 16 residues long. The table came from immunoSEQ multiplex PCR; TCRdb's copy has only in-frame clones and leaves some out. The sample lists 32,000 or so clones; about four fifths were seen once. The sample consisted of CD4+ or CD8+ T cells sorted from blood, taken in a trial of the OX40 agonist ivuxolimab. The chain couples TRBV28 to TRBJ2-2; the match to TRBD2 covers 10 bases. The origin of this receptor is an adult with an advanced solid tumor such as melanoma, head and neck, liver or kidney cancer. This CDR3 reads CASSRPGLALAGELFF. CDR3 in DNA: TGTGCCAGCAGTCGCCCGGGACTAGCGTTGGCCGGGGAGCTGTTTTTT.